A single sample gave rise to the 28 T cell receptor beta chains below, sequenced in a study of regulatory T cells in long-lasting Graves disease. To make TCR beta libraries, researchers used iRepertoire HTBI primers and Arm-PCR of CDR3 regions. Via MiXCR, TCRdb re-called the multiplex PCR reads, giving one row per CDR3 protein. The sample lists about 620,000 distinct CDR3 sequences; roughly 16% were seen once. The sample's time point: newly diagnosed GD, antithyroid drugs for less than 3 months. The TCR library was made from RNA that had been extracted from PBMCs in TRIzol. These data are also associated with another study on T cells in Graves' hyperthyroidism and ophthalmopathy.

The sample here was peripheral blood mononuclear cells (PBMCs), taken at new diagnosis, from a patient treated with antithyroid drugs. The receptors derive from a woman younger than 45 with Graves disease.

This sequence joins TRBV27 and TRBJ2-7; 9 nucleotides agree with TRBD1. This CDR3 region has 18 residues. CDR1 and CDR2 from the germline V gene are MNHEY and SMNVEV (reference sequence). J was trimmed by 3 bases and V by 3 bases; bases with no gene match: 15. The CDR3 here is CASSFSGEWTGVNYEQYF. As DNA, the CDR3 is TGTGCCAGCAGTTTCTCCGGAGAATGGACAGGGGTCAACTACGAGCAGTACTTC.

The chain joins TRBV7-9 to TRBJ2-1; D possibly uses TRBD1 or TRBD2 (5 bases each). Trimming removed 5 bases from V and 7 bases from J, with 18 bases in between. CDR3 length: 15 amino acids. CDR1 is SEHNR, CDR2 FQNEAQ, per germline (reference sequence). CDR3 residues: CASSRKGTAMNEQFF. The CDR3 DNA reads as TGTGCCAGCAGCCGTAAAGGGACGGCGATGAATGAGCAGTTCTTC.

The chain carries TRBV4-1 and TRBJ2-7; D perhaps matches TRBD2 (6 bases). This CDR3 has 14 amino acids. The germline gives CDR1 MGHRA, CDR2 YSYEKL. V dropped 4 bases and J dropped 4 bases, with 14 bases sitting between them. The CDR3 protein is CASSPWEAGYEQYF. For the CDR3, the DNA is TGCGCCAGCAGCCCCTGGGAAGCGGGTTACGAGCAGTACTTC.

A few counts support this clonotype. V gene TRBV4-2 combines with J gene TRBJ1-5; D gene ambiguous. V was shortened by 1 base and J by 1 base, with 5 bases between the two germline ends. This CDR3 has 14 residues. Germline V CDR1 and CDR2: LGHNA, YNFKEQ. The CDR3 here is CASSQVSSNQPQHF. CDR3 DNA: TGTGCCAGCAGCCAAGTATCCAGCAATCAGCCCCAGCATTTT.

This clonotype has a handful of counts. The CDR3 sequence is CASSYTTGNTEAFF. The CDR3 coding sequence is TGTGCCAGCAGTTACACGACAGGGAACACTGAAGCTTTCTTT. V is TRBV6-5 and J is TRBJ1-1; weak D call: TRBD1 (6 bases). V lost 2 bases, J lost 1 base, and 8 bases lay in between. The CDR3 has 14 amino acids. The germline V gene encodes CDR1 MNHEY and CDR2 SVGAGI.

The J gene is TRBJ1-2, the V gene TRBV5-1; D not resolved. The CDR3 runs to 14 residues. From germline, CDR1 is SGHRS and CDR2 YFSETQ. Trimming shortened V by 2 bases and J by 2 bases, and 10 bases separated the two germline ends. CDR3 loop: CASSLSPGNYGYTF. The CDR3 coding sequence is TGCGCCAGCAGCTTATCGCCCGGGAACTATGGCTACACCTTC.

This chain joins TRBV7-2 and TRBJ1-6; D possibly corresponds to TRBD1 (6 bases). This CDR3 has 15 residues. The germline CDR1 and CDR2 sequences are SGHTA and FQGNSA. Between the trimmed V and J ends, which lost 5 bases and 3 bases, there was a span of 11 bases. CDR3 coding DNA: TGTGCCAGCAGCGTATTGGACAGCTATAATTCACCCCTCCACTTT. Protein: CASSVLDSYNSPLHF.

V is TRBV10-2 and J is TRBJ2-1; 8 nucleotides align to TRBD1. This CDR3 region has 15 residues. Germline-derived CDR1 and CDR2 are WSHSY and SAAADI. Trimming removed 5 bases from V and 8 bases from J; junction bases left unmatched: 11. The CDR3 nucleotides read TGCGCCAGCAGTCCTTCCGGGACAGGATTGTATGAGCAGTTCTTC. Encoded protein: CASSPSGTGLYEQFF.

This clonotype was seen a few times. The J gene is TRBJ2-3, the V gene TRBV15; 8 positions agree with TRBD2. Germline V CDR1 and CDR2: LNHNV, YYDKDF (reference sequence). This CDR3 is built from 18 residues. Germline trimming cut 0 bases from V and 2 bases from J; bases unmatched to any gene: 10. CDR3 amino acids: CATSRDLSILADTDTQYF. CDR3 nucleotide sequence: TGTGCCACCAGCAGAGATCTTTCCATACTAGCGGACACAGATACGCAGTATTTT.

This chain joins TRBV24-1 and TRBJ1-5; the D is unclear. This CDR3 contains 13 residues. The germline V and J ends were trimmed by 5 bases and 5 bases, with 9 bases remaining between them. CDR1 and CDR2 (germline): KGHDR, SFDVKD. The CDR3 nucleotides are TGTGCCACCAGTGGGGTTTTTCATCAGCCCCAGCATTTT. Translated: CATSGVFHQPQHF.

The V call is TRBV10-3, the J call TRBJ2-7, with 7 bases lining up with TRBD1. There are 15 residues in the CDR3. Germline-derived CDR1 and CDR2 are ENHRY and SYGVKD. J lost 2 bases, V lost 0 bases, and 4 bases had no gene match. CDR3 nucleotide sequence: TGTGCCATCAGTGAGTCCCGGGACAGAACCTACGAGCAGTACTTC. Translating it yields CAISESRDRTYEQYF.

The rearrangement joins TRBV7-8 to TRBJ2-2; D perhaps matches TRBD1 (5 bases). Germline CDR1 SGHVS, CDR2 FQNEAQ. V lost 5 bases to trimming and J lost 3 bases, with 16 bases between them. The CDR3 length is 16 residues. This CDR3 is CASSPNQGLYTGELFF. The CDR3 bases are TGTGCCAGCAGCCCAAATCAGGGTTTATACACCGGGGAGCTGTTTTTT.

Notes on this clonotype: It may be a read error: a sequence one base away is much more abundant. The rearrangement links TRBV30 to TRBJ1-1; D uncertain. The CDR3 loop spans 12 amino acids. The germline V gene has CDR1 GTSNPN and CDR2 SVGIG (reference sequence). DNA of the CDR3: TGTGGCTGGTCGGACGGACGACCTGAAGCTTTCTTT. Translated, it gives CGWSDGRPEAFF.

In its sample, this clonotype was seen many times. This CDR3 is CASSPSGTALYGYTF. CDR3 in DNA: TGTGCCAGCAGTCCCTCCGGGACAGCCCTCTATGGCTACACCTTC. The chain uses TRBV12-3 or TRBV12-4 and TRBJ1-2; TRBD1 matches 7 bases. V lost 5 bases, J lost 4 bases, and 10 bases stayed unmatched. The CDR3 consists of 15 residues.

CDR3 region: CSASRDTYSPLHF. The CDR3 DNA follows: TGCAGTGCAAGCCGGGACACCTATTCACCCCTCCACTTT. This rearrangement joins TRBV20-1 to TRBJ1-6, with TRBD1 as a possible D gene (6 bases). The germline CDR1 and CDR2 sequences are DFQATT and SNEGSKA (reference sequence). This CDR3 is 13 amino acids long. V lost 6 bases and J 8 bases, leaving 14 bases between the germline ends.

A word on this clonotype: A single base separates this from a much larger clone, so it may be a read error. This chain links TRBV7-2 with TRBJ2-7; TRBD2 matches at 10 bases. This CDR3 is built from 15 residues. Germline CDR1 SGHTA, CDR2 FQGNSA. The J segment lost 7 bases and the V segment lost 4 bases, leaving 10 bases of the junction unmatched. This CDR3 reads CASSSSGSDGNEQYF. DNA for the CDR3: TGTGCCAGCAGCTCTAGCGGGAGTGACGGCAATGAGCAGTACTTC.

This clonotype occurred a few times. The J gene is TRBJ1-4, the V gene TRBV7-6, with 8 positions matching TRBD1. Losses at the gene ends were 4 bases for V and 4 bases for J; bases not matched to a gene: 11. Germline loops: CDR1 SGHVS, CDR2 FNYEAQ. The CDR3 consists of 17 residues. The DNA for the CDR3 is TGTGCCAGCAGCTCACAAAACAGGGGGAAGAGTAATGAAAAACTGTTTTTT. It translates to CASSSQNRGKSNEKLFF.

The chain is built from TRBV6-5 and TRBJ2-5; tentatively, D is TRBD1 (5 bases). Trimming stripped 2 bases from V and 7 bases from J, with 14 bases between. The CDR3 runs 14 residues. The germline gives CDR1 MNHEY, CDR2 SVGAGI. CDR3 sequence: CASSYGADIRTQYF. Written as DNA, the CDR3 is TGTGCCAGCAGTTACGGGGCAGATATTAGGACCCAGTACTTC.

This clonotype was recorded at least ten times. The chain carries TRBV27 and TRBJ2-7; TRBD1 matches 10 bases. The CDR3 is 16 residues long. V lost 10 bases and J lost 5; bases outside the gene matches: 17. Per germline, CDR1 MNHEY and CDR2 SMNVEV (reference sequence). The DNA for the CDR3 is TGTGCCACATACCCTTTGGGGACAGGGGACGGGGACGAGCAGTACTTC. Protein: CATYPLGTGDGDEQYF.

There are many counts of this clonotype. The rearrangement links TRBV6-5 to TRBJ2-7, with 12 bases identical to TRBD2. V trimming: 0 bases; J trimming: 6 bases; junction bases outside the gene matches: 0. The length of the CDR3 is 14 residues. Germline values: CDR1 MNHEY, CDR2 SVGAGI. The CDR3 spells CASSYSGLAGEQYF. For the CDR3, the DNA is TGTGCCAGCAGTTACTCGGGACTAGCGGGCGAGCAGTACTTC.

This clonotype turned up a few times. The chain joins TRBV5-5 to TRBJ2-3, with TRBD1 matching 7 bases. Germline loops: CDR1 SGHKS, CDR2 YYEKEE (reference sequence). The V and J ends lost 4 bases and 1 base, in that order; junction bases with no gene match: 3. The CDR3 extends over 14 amino acids. CDR3 region: CASSNTGGTDTQYF. The CDR3 bases are TGTGCCAGCAGCAACACAGGGGGCACAGATACGCAGTATTTT.

The chain combines TRBV20-1 with TRBJ2-3, with 8 bases matching TRBD2. This CDR3 spans 14 amino acids. CDR1 and CDR2 from the germline V gene are DFQATT and SNEGSKA (reference sequence). The CDR3 nucleotides are TGCAGCCCCCTGAGGCGGGAGGGCACAGATACGCAGTATTTT. Its protein product is CSPLRREGTDTQYF.

This clonotype was observed many times. The chain carries TRBV6-1 and TRBJ2-5, with D possibly being TRBD1 (5 bases). The length of the CDR3 is 13 residues. V was pared by 7 bases and J by 4 bases, with 13 bases between. Per the germline V gene, CDR1 is MNHNS and CDR2 is SASEGT. The CDR3 is CASKRTPPETQYF. CDR3 DNA sequence: TGTGCCAGCAAAAGGACACCTCCAGAGACCCAGTACTTC.

V gene TRBV29-1 combines with J gene TRBJ2-7, with a tentative D call TRBD2 (6 bases). The V gene lost 6 bases and the J gene lost 3 bases, with 12 bases spanning the gap. This CDR3 region has 12 residues. The germline CDR1 and CDR2 sequences are SQVTM and ANQGSEA. This chain's CDR3 is CSVAGRDYEQYF. CDR3 DNA sequence: TGCAGCGTCGCGGGACGGGACTACGAGCAGTACTTC.

This clonotype was observed many times. J is TRBJ2-3 and V is TRBV18; no reliable D call. Trimming took off 3 bases at V and 2 bases at J, with 6 bases between the two ends. This CDR3 comprises 13 residues. In germline, CDR1 is KGHSH, CDR2 LQKENI. CDR3 nucleotides: TGTGCCAGCTCACCGAGGATCACAGATACGCAGTATTTT. It codes for CASSPRITDTQYF.

This clonotype appeared a few times. This chain connects TRBV7-8 to TRBJ1-2; 9 bases line up with TRBD1. The CDR3 runs to 16 residues. From germline, CDR1 is SGHVS and CDR2 FQNEAQ. With 1 base clipped from V and 4 bases from J, the junction kept 7 bases outside the gene matches. CDR3 sequence reads: CASSLVYGTGSYGYTF. For the CDR3, the DNA is TGTGCCAGCAGCTTAGTTTATGGGACAGGGTCCTATGGCTACACCTTC. The full variable domain, completed using reference TRBV7-8 and TRBJ1-2, is GAGVSQSPRYKVAKRGQDVALRCDPISGHVSLFWYQQALGQGPEFLTYFQNEAQLDKSGLPSDRFFAERPEGSVSTLKIQRTQQEDSAVYLCASSLVYGTGSYGYTFGSGTRLTVV.

There are a few counts of this clonotype. J is TRBJ2-1 and V is TRBV5-5, with TRBD1 matching over 8 bases. The CDR3 spans 15 residues. CDR1 is SGHKS and CDR2 is YYEKEE in the germline V gene (reference sequence). Unmatched junction bases numbered 3, after V lost 4 bases and J lost 0 bases. CDR3: CASSHGTGSYNEQFF. The CDR3, as DNA: TGTGCCAGCAGCCATGGGACAGGCTCCTACAATGAGCAGTTCTTC.

This clonotype was counted many times. The rearrangement uses TRBV12-3 or TRBV12-4 and TRBJ2-3; possibly TRBD1 for D (5 bases). Trimming shortened V by 4 bases and J by 2 bases, and 10 bases separated the two germline ends. This CDR3 has 14 amino acids. The DNA for the CDR3 is TGTGCCAGCAGTTGGGGCGGTACCACAGATACGCAGTATTTT. It codes for CASSWGGTTDTQYF.